This T cell receptor beta chain stems from a study of regulatory T cells in long-lasting Graves disease. As for the study in general: Newly diagnosed Graves' patients had under 3 months of antithyroid drugs. Study outcomes and limitations: Repertoires from persistent disease leaned toward TRBV28, TRBJ1-2 and TRBJ2-5.

Ten or more counts support this clonotype. Its cognate antigen is unknown. The V segment lost 5 bases and the J segment 6 bases; nucleotides outside the gene matches: 10. The CDR3 covers 15 residues. The V gene's germline CDR1 is SGHTA and CDR2 FQGTGA. Library construction for TCR beta used iRepertoire HTBI primers and Arm-PCR of CDR3 regions. TCRdb passed the multiplex PCR reads through MiXCR, listing each CDR3 protein once. The sample records about 450,000 distinct CDR3 sequences, about 15% being singletons. Time point in this sample: newly diagnosed GD, antithyroid drugs for less than 3 months. The TCR library used RNA extracted from PBMCs. The data were also submitted as part of a second study, on T cells in Graves' hyperthyroidism and ophthalmopathy. That paper states: Ophthalmopathy got predicted by the model a median approximately 6 months before its onset.

The rearrangement uses TRBV7-3 and TRBJ1-2; 9 bases match TRBD1. The TCR originated in a woman between 50 and 59 years old with Graves disease. Material: peripheral blood mononuclear cells (PBMCs), obtained at new diagnosis, from a patient treated with antithyroid drugs. CDR3: CASSASGQGTDGYTF. The CDR3 nucleotides are TGTGCCAGCAGCGCATCGGGACAGGGAACGGATGGCTACACCTTC.